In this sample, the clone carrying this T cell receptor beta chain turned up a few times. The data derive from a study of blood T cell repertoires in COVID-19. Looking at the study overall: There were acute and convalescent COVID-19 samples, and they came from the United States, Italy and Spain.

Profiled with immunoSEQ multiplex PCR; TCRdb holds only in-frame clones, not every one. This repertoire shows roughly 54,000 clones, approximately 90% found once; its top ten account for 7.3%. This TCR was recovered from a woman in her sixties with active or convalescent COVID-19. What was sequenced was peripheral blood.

The CDR3 spells CAWGRGYGYTF. CDR3 coding DNA: TGTGCCTGGGGACGAGGGTATGGCTACACCTTC. The chain combines TRBV30 with TRBJ1-2; no reliable D call. With 5 bases removed from V and 5 bases from J, the gap between germline ends came to 9 bases. CDR1 and CDR2 (germline): GTSNPN, SVGIG (reference sequence). This CDR3 is built from 11 residues. The whole variable domain, filled in from reference TRBV30 and TRBJ1-2, reads SQTIHQWPATLVQPVGSPLSLECTVEGTSNPNLYWYRQAAGRGLQLLFYSVGIGQISSEVPQNLSASRPQDRQFILSSKKLLLSDSGFYLCAWGRGYGYTFGSGTRLTVV.